One and the same sample provided the 20 T cell receptor beta chains below, sequenced in a study of cytomegalovirus exposure and HLA in healthy donors. Use of 60 Vbeta and 13 Jbeta primers characterized the PCR. Produced via immunoSEQ multiplex PCR; TCRdb's table is partial and in-frame only. The sample has about 88,000 clones, roughly three quarters seen once; the top ten hold 4.9%. Sequenced input: PBMCs. These receptors were obtained from a middle-aged woman in good health and CMV-seronegative.

The V gene is TRBV6-5, the J gene TRBJ1-2, with 9 bases fitting TRBD1. CDR3 length: 13 amino acids. V was clipped by 7 bases and J by 5 bases; unmatched bases: 5. Germline V lookup: CDR1 MNHEY, CDR2 SVGAGI. DNA for the CDR3: TGTGCCAGCAAGACCGGGACAGGGTATGGCTACACCTTC. Amino acid sequence: CASKTGTGYGYTF.

The chain has TRBV5-6 and TRBJ2-2; no reliable D call. Germline V gene sequence: CDR1 SGHDT, CDR2 YYEEEE. CDR3 length: 11 amino acids. V was trimmed by 2 bases and J by 7 bases, leaving 3 bases between them. CDR3 amino acids: CASSFLGELFF. CDR3 sequence (DNA): TGTGCCAGCAGCTTCCTCGGGGAGCTGTTTTTT. Together with reference TRBV5-6 and TRBJ2-2, the CDR3 gives the full variable domain: DAGVTQSPTHLIKTRGQQVTLRCSPKSGHDTVSWYQQALGQGPQFIFQYYEEEERQRGNFPDRFSGHQFPNYSSELNVNALLLGDSALYLCASSFLGELFFGEGSRLTVL.

This chain connects TRBV14 to TRBJ1-1; D ambiguous. CDR3 length equals 14 residues. V lost 1 base and J lost 3, with 9 bases in between. Germline V gene data show CDR1 as SGHDN and CDR2 as FVKESK. CDR3 sequence: CASSQAADYTEAFF. The CDR3 nucleotides read TGTGCCAGCAGCCAAGCGGCAGACTACACTGAAGCTTTCTTT.

V and J are TRBV6-1 and TRBJ1-1, with D uncertain. This CDR3 comprises 14 residues. Germline CDR1 reads MNHNS; CDR2 reads SASEGT. V lost 8 bases to trimming and J lost 5 bases, with 18 bases between them. CDR3 DNA sequence: TGTGCCAGCTCGTACGGGGTTTACGAGACTGAAGCTTTCTTT. Protein sequence: CASSYGVYETEAFF.

The chain employs TRBV6-6 and TRBJ1-3, with D perhaps matching TRBD1 (6 bases). This CDR3 has 15 residues. Germline CDR1 reads MNHNY; CDR2 reads SVGAGI (reference sequence). V was pared by 5 bases and J by 4 bases, with 15 bases between. CDR3 protein: CASSRQKGGGNTIYF. The CDR3 coding sequence is TGTGCCAGCAGTCGACAGAAGGGGGGGGGAAACACCATATATTTT.

The rearrangement links TRBV4-3 to TRBJ2-7, with D unclear. Trimming took off 1 base at V and 0 bases at J, with 10 bases between the two ends. The V gene's germline CDR1 is LGHNA and CDR2 YSLEER. The CDR3 consists of 15 residues. The CDR3 DNA follows: TGCGCCAGCAGCCAAGCGGCTACAGTCTCCTACGAGCAGTACTTC. The encoded protein is CASSQAATVSYEQYF.

CDR3 amino acids: CASSLIGGQNYEQYF. The CDR3 bases are TGTGCCAGCAGCTTAATAGGGGGACAGAACTACGAGCAGTACTTC. The chain couples TRBV7-2 to TRBJ2-7; the match to TRBD1 covers 7 bases. The V gene's germline CDR1 is SGHTA and CDR2 FQGNSA. This CDR3 spans 15 amino acids. J was trimmed by 3 bases and V by 2 bases; bases with no gene match: 7. The variable domain in full, completed from reference TRBV7-2 and TRBJ2-7, reads GAGVSQSPSNKVTEKGKDVELRCDPISGHTALYWYRQSLGQGLEFLIYFQGNSAPDKSGLPSDRFSAERTGGSVSTLTIQRTQQEDSAVYLCASSLIGGQNYEQYFGPGTRLTVT.

The CDR3 DNA is TGCGCCAGCAGCTTTGGGGACAGAAGCACTGAAGCTTTCTTT. Protein product: CASSFGDRSTEAFF. The rearrangement links TRBV5-1 to TRBJ1-1, with TRBD1 matching over 7 bases. Germline V gene data show CDR1 as SGHRS and CDR2 as YFSETQ. The CDR3 totals 14 residues. Unmatched junction bases numbered 5, after V lost 2 bases and J lost 4 bases.

The rearrangement uses TRBV6-6 and TRBJ2-7, with TRBD2 as a possible D gene (5 bases). Germline-derived CDR1 and CDR2 are MNHNY and SVGAGI (reference sequence). CDR3 length: 16 amino acids. V lost 2 bases, J lost 2 bases, and 16 bases lay in between. The CDR3 coding sequence is TGTGCCAGCAGTTACCCTCCTGAGGGTATCCCCTACGAGCAGTACTTC. Protein: CASSYPPEGIPYEQYF.

V gene TRBV19 combines with J gene TRBJ1-3; D is uncertain. V was pared by 3 bases and J by 4 bases, with 7 bases between. The CDR3 length is 13 residues. The germline gives CDR1 LNHDA, CDR2 SQIVND (reference sequence). CDR3 residues: CASSIRSGNTIYF. The CDR3 DNA reads as TGTGCCAGTAGTATTCGTTCGGGAAACACCATATATTTT.

This chain links TRBV7-2 with TRBJ1-1, with no clear D. This CDR3 region has 14 residues. CDR1 and CDR2 (germline): SGHTA, FQGNSA. Trimming removed 1 base at V and 6 bases at J, with 12 bases between. CDR3 region: CASSLGEVLAEAFF. CDR3 nucleotide sequence: TGTGCCAGCAGCTTAGGAGAGGTTTTGGCTGAAGCTTTCTTT.

For the CDR3, the DNA is TGTGCCAGTAGTATCCTGGGCTTTGGAAACACCATATATTTT. Translation gives CASSILGFGNTIYF. The genes are TRBV19 and TRBJ1-3; D remains ambiguous. Trimming cost V 3 bases and J 3 bases, with 9 bases left between them. This CDR3 has 14 amino acids. Germline lookup yields CDR1 LNHDA and CDR2 SQIVND (reference sequence).

The rearrangement links TRBV7-2 to TRBJ1-1; tentative D call: TRBD1 (5 bases). Trimming removed 2 bases from V and 2 bases from J, with 6 bases in between. This CDR3 has 13 residues. From germline, CDR1 is SGHTA and CDR2 FQGNSA. CDR3 sequence: CASSLTGNTEAFF. The CDR3 DNA sequence: TGTGCCAGCAGCTTAACAGGAAACACTGAAGCTTTCTTT. Filled out from reference TRBV7-2 and TRBJ1-1, the complete variable domain reads GAGVSQSPSNKVTEKGKDVELRCDPISGHTALYWYRQSLGQGLEFLIYFQGNSAPDKSGLPSDRFSAERTGGSVSTLTIQRTQQEDSAVYLCASSLTGNTEAFFGQGTRLTVV.

This clone has a single count. The J gene is TRBJ1-6, the V gene TRBV9; the D gene is possibly TRBD1 (5 bases). The length of the CDR3 is 15 residues. V lost 0 bases, J lost 7 bases, and 11 bases lay in between. CDR1 SGDLS and CDR2 YYNGEE come from the germline V gene. The CDR3 protein is CASSVARGRNSPLHF. CDR3 bases: TGTGCCAGCAGCGTAGCTAGGGGCCGAAATTCACCCCTCCACTTT.

The chain links TRBV9 to TRBJ1-1; possibly TRBD1 for D (5 bases). Trimming stripped 0 bases from V and 1 base from J, with 10 bases between. Germline-derived CDR1 and CDR2 are SGDLS and YYNGEE. The CDR3 is 15 amino acids. The DNA for the CDR3 is TGTGCCAGCAGCGTAGGGGGAGGGGCGAACACTGAAGCTTTCTTT. It translates to CASSVGGGANTEAFF.

CDR3 sequence reads: CASSSGQGTPPGETQYF. The CDR3 DNA sequence: TGTGCCAGCAGTTCTGGACAGGGAACCCCTCCGGGGGAGACCCAGTACTTC. The chain uses TRBV27 and TRBJ2-5; 8 bases line up with TRBD1. CDR3 length: 17 residues. Germline V gives CDR1 MNHEY, CDR2 SMNVEV (reference sequence). With V trimmed by 4 bases and J by 5 bases, 15 bases remained unmatched.

The chain couples TRBV30 to TRBJ2-5, with a possible D match to TRBD2 (5 bases). Germline-derived CDR1 and CDR2 are GTSNPN and SVGIG (reference sequence). This CDR3 spans 14 amino acids. Trimming pared 5 bases from V and 4 bases from J, leaving 17 bases between. The CDR3 loop reads CAWGASGVGETQYF. CDR3 nucleotide sequence: TGTGCCTGGGGTGCATCCGGGGTTGGAGAGACCCAGTACTTC.

Only a few counts were recorded for this clone. The chain carries TRBV6-1 and TRBJ1-1; no clear D gene. The CDR3 length is 15 residues. CDR1 and CDR2 (germline): MNHNS, SASEGT. V was clipped by 6 bases and J by 2 bases, with 16 bases between them. CDR3 protein: CASRDQASINTEAFF. The CDR3 DNA reads as TGTGCCAGCAGAGACCAGGCCTCAATAAACACTGAAGCTTTCTTT.

The chain links TRBV4-1 to TRBJ2-3; 7 nucleotides align to TRBD2. CDR3 length: 17 residues. Germline-derived CDR1 and CDR2 are MGHRA and YSYEKL. After removal of 0 bases from V and 3 bases from J, the junction contained 9 bases not matched to a gene. The CDR3 reads CASSQDRASGRTDTQYF. In DNA, the CDR3 is TGCGCCAGCAGCCAAGATAGGGCTAGCGGCCGAACAGATACGCAGTATTTT.

Remarks on this clone: No conserved phenylalanine or tryptophan ends this CDR3, so it is likely a read error. The chain joins TRBV29-1 to TRBJ1-2, with 7 bases that match TRBD1. The CDR3 contains 12 residues. The ends lost 4 bases at V and 2 bases at J; junction bases unmatched: 1. From germline, CDR1 is SQVTM and CDR2 ANQGSEA. The CDR3 DNA sequence: TGCAGCGTTGGGACAGGAAACTATGGCTACACCGTC. Translated, it gives CSVGTGNYGYTV.